This TCR beta chain was sequenced in a study of T cells in narcolepsy. Study background: Patients with NT1 or NT2 and healthy control donors were enrolled.

The table came from immunoSEQ multiplex PCR; TCRdb's copy has only in-frame clones and leaves some out. In the table there are around 20,000 clones, about four fifths of which are singletons. Trimming stripped 10 bases from V and 3 bases from J, with 13 bases between. The CDR3 loop spans 12 amino acids. Looked up from germline, CDR1 is MNHEY and CDR2 is SVGAGI. This clone was detected only once. Sequencing was performed on memory (CD45RA-) CD4+ T cells from blood. The chain uses TRBV6-5 and TRBJ2-7; D call uncertain. This clonotype was obtained from a human donor in good health. The CDR3 DNA reads TGTGCCACCTCAACATATTACTACGAGCAGTACTTC. Protein product: CATSTYYYEQYF.